Below are 4 T cell receptor beta chains sequenced from a single sample in a study of spatial heterogeneity in lung cancer (dated by TCRdb to the late 2010s). Broad study findings and their caveats: The tumor nonsynonymous mutation count correlated with the number of expanded intratumoral alpha and beta TCRs.

These receptors lack a known antigen. Library generation was performed with 5' RACE. The listed sequencing device is NextSeq 500. TCRdb applied fastp at Q25 and MiXCR to the public reads, then kept only in-frame beta chains. Every entry covers one CDR3 protein and lists the most common genes and DNA from its rows. This sample has 17,000 or so distinct CDR3 sequences in its table, and 7% of those were observed once. In total, the top ten clones hold roughly 19% of the sample. The time point label here, explained by the study, means: sample taken at primary tumor resection. The specimen was lung tumor tissue, collected at surgery. These receptors all come from a female donor with early-stage non-small cell lung cancer.

This clonotype turned up a few times. The chain joins TRBV13 to TRBJ2-7; D is possibly TRBD1 or TRBD2 (6 bases each). The germline V and J ends were trimmed by 0 bases and 6 bases, with 12 bases remaining between them. In germline, CDR1 is PRHDT, CDR2 FYEKMQ (reference sequence). The CDR3 runs to 14 residues. CDR3 in amino acids: CASSLGDRRGEQYF. The CDR3 DNA reads as TGTGCCAGCAGCTTAGGCGACAGGCGGGGCGAGCAGTACTTC.

This clonotype has only a few counts. The genes are TRBV9 and TRBJ2-4, with 13 bases identical to TRBD2. J was trimmed by 0 bases and V by 3 bases; bases with no gene match: 6. The germline V gene encodes CDR1 SGDLS and CDR2 YYNGEE. The CDR3 contains 18 residues. This CDR3 reads CASSETSGGYLAKNIQYF. DNA for the CDR3: TGTGCCAGCAGCGAGACTAGCGGGGGGTACCTAGCCAAAAACATTCAGTACTTC.

This clonotype appeared many times. Here the CDR3 DNA reads TGCAGTGCCTACGGACGGGGAGAGCAGTACTTC. As protein: CSAYGRGEQYF. The chain recombines TRBV20-1 with TRBJ2-7; D may be TRBD2 (5 bases). Germline V gene sequence: CDR1 DFQATT, CDR2 SNEGSKA (reference sequence). There are 11 residues in the CDR3. The ends were cut back, 6 bases at V and 7 bases at J, with 13 bases in the middle.

The chain employs TRBV7-2 and TRBJ2-7; the D is unclear. CDR1 is SGHTA and CDR2 is FQGNSA in the germline V gene. The V end was cut by 4 bases, the J end by 0 bases, with 13 bases between. This CDR3 has 15 amino acids. Here the CDR3 DNA reads TGTGCCAGCAGCTCAAGGACGGTAGTCTCCTACGAGCAGTACTTC. Translated, it gives CASSSRTVVSYEQYF.